Here is one T cell receptor beta chain with its context. Its antigen is undetermined. The data were taken from a study of CD8+ T cells in alopecia areata. Looking at the study overall: The study gave tofacitinib for 6 to 18 months, then 6 months off drug.

The sequencing template was cDNA reverse transcribed from extracted RNA. Assay used: immunoSEQ multiplex PCR; TCRdb lists only in-frame clones, some missing. The sample has under 350,000 clones; roughly 50% are singletons. Treatment reported: oral pan-JAK inhibitor, 5-10 mg twice daily. Regarding the study as a whole: Scalp and blood samples kept many expanded lesional clones throughout tofacitinib. One nonresponder leaves baseline CD8+ expansion's link to response uncertain. Clarity of TCR sharing across patients fell short of that in mice, possibly HLA-related.

The CDR3 covers 14 residues. Trimming shortened V by 2 bases and J by 2 bases, and 10 bases separated the two germline ends. Germline lookup yields CDR1 SGHRS and CDR2 YFSETQ. The sequences come from CD4+ T cells sorted from blood, collected at week 24, from a patient treated with tofacitinib. The source of this sequence is a human donor with alopecia areata. The chain combines TRBV5-1 with TRBJ2-5, with D possibly matching TRBD1 (6 bases). Here the CDR3 reads CASSLQGTQETQYF. The CDR3 coding sequence is TGCGCCAGCAGCTTACAGGGAACACAAGAGACCCAGTACTTC.